These T cell receptor beta chains were read from a single sample in a study of Ad26.COV2.S vaccination and SARS-CoV-2 variants. Sequenced by immunoSEQ multiplex PCR; TCRdb stores in-frame clones only, minus some. The sample lists 400,000 to 450,000 clones, approximately 90% occurring once. The sample was peripheral blood, taken in a trial of Ad26.COV2.S vaccine versus placebo. All receptors come from a person between 18 and 60 years old who received the Ad26.COV2.S COVID-19 vaccine or a placebo. CDR3s include the opening cysteine and the closing phenylalanine or tryptophan. The order of the fields is clone size, J gene, D gene, V gene, CDR3 protein, CDR3 DNA. The D gene is left open where the match is weak. A clone size is listed for some rows: how often the clone was seen (once, few, many), or a class if it is expanded.

>few|TRBJ1-2|-|TRBV12-3/TRBV12-4
CASSLYRGRDTF
TGTGCCAGCAGTTTATACCGGGGTAGAGACACCTTC
>-|TRBJ1-1|-|TRBV7-8
CASSLWVNTEAFF
TGTGCCAGCAGCCTTTGGGTGAACACTGAAGCTTTCTTT
>-|TRBJ2-7|-|TRBV5-4
CASSLAARGEQYF
TGTGCCAGCAGCTTGGCCGCGAGGGGCGAGCAGTACTTC
>-|TRBJ2-7|TRBD2|TRBV28
CASSSGPLLPGSYEQYF
TGTGCCAGTTCTAGCGGTCCCCTACTACCGGGCTCCTACGAGCAGTACTTC
>-|TRBJ2-4|-|TRBV10-3
CAISETGTGNIQYF
TGTGCCATCAGTGAGACAGGGACGGGAAACATTCAGTACTTC
>-|TRBJ2-2|-|TRBV27
CASRTGLRPGELFF
TGTGCCAGCAGAACCGGACTAAGGCCCGGGGAGCTGTTTTTT
>-|TRBJ2-7|-|TRBV12-3/TRBV12-4
CASSFRVEQYF
TGTGCCAGCAGTTTCAGGGTCGAGCAGTACTTC
>once|TRBJ1-1|-|TRBV6-5
CASSYAFRVSEAFF
TGTGCCAGCAGTTACGCTTTCAGGGTGAGTGAAGCTTTCTTT
>-|TRBJ2-7|TRBD1|TRBV10-3
CAIRDRDQGYEQYF
TGTGCCATCAGGGACAGGGACCAGGGGTACGAGCAGTACTTC
>-|TRBJ1-2|TRBD1|TRBV7-2
CASSLSPAGGNYGYTF
TGTGCCAGCAGCCTATCCCCTGCAGGGGGGAACTATGGCTACACCTTC
>-|TRBJ2-1|TRBD1|TRBV6-6
CASSPGVPGQGSGFRNEQFF
TGTGCCAGCAGTCCAGGCGTCCCGGGACAGGGGAGCGGGTTCCGGAATGAGCAGTTCTTC
>-|TRBJ1-2|-|TRBV6-1
CASSESAGAVGYTF
TGTGCCAGCAGTGAATCGGCAGGGGCGGTTGGCTACACCTTC
>-|TRBJ1-2|-|TRBV6-2/TRBV6-3
CASSNPGVGDYGYTF
TGTGCCAGCAGTAATCCGGGGGTCGGTGACTATGGCTACACCTTC
>few|TRBJ1-1|-|TRBV19
CASSINYGMNTEAFF
TGTGCCAGTAGTATAAATTACGGAATGAACACTGAAGCTTTCTTT
>-|TRBJ1-3|-|TRBV5-4
CASSLGTASGNTIYF
TGTGCCAGCAGCTTGGGAACAGCCTCTGGAAACACCATATATTTT
>-|TRBJ2-1|TRBD2|TRBV5-1
CASVYYSGGSEQFF
TGCGCCAGCGTATACTATAGCGGGGGGAGTGAGCAGTTCTTC
>once|TRBJ2-7|-|TRBV4-1
CASSQAAGQKHYEQYF
TGCGCCAGCAGCCAAGCTGCGGGACAGAAACACTACGAGCAGTACTTC
>-|TRBJ2-7|TRBD1|TRBV28
CASYRGRGEQYF
TGTGCCAGCTACAGGGGTCGGGGCGAGCAGTACTTC
>-|TRBJ2-1|-|TRBV5-6
CASSLSGSTYNEQFF
TGTGCCAGCAGCTTGTCGGGTTCTACCTACAATGAGCAGTTCTTC
>-|TRBJ1-6|-|TRBV6-5
CASSYHPREYNSPLHF
TGTGCCAGCAGTTATCACCCCAGAGAATATAATTCACCCCTCCACTTT
>once|TRBJ2-3|-|TRBV6-5
CASSYSGPRTDTQYF
TGTGCCAGCAGTTACTCGGGACCACGCACAGATACGCAGTATTTT
>-|TRBJ1-1|-|TRBV5-5
CASSLYPPGRYTEAFF
TGTGCCAGCAGCTTGTATCCCCCGGGACGATACACTGAAGCTTTCTTT
>-|TRBJ2-7|TRBD2|TRBV7-9
CASSHREGYEQYF
TGTGCCAGCAGTCATAGGGAGGGTTACGAGCAGTACTTC